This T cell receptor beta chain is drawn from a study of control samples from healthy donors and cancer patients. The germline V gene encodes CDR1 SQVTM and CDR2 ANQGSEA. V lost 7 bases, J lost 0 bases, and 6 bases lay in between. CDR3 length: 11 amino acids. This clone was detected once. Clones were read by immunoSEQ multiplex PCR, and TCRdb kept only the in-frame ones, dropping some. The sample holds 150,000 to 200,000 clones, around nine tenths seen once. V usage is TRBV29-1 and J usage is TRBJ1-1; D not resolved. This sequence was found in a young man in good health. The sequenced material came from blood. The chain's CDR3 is CSGRVNTEAFF. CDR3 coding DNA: TGCAGCGGTAGGGTGAACACTGAAGCTTTCTTT.